This T cell receptor beta chain was found in a study of Ad26.COV2.S vaccination and SARS-CoV-2 variants. The CDR3 loop spans 16 amino acids. The V gene lost 8 bases and the J gene lost 5 bases, with 22 bases spanning the gap. The V gene's germline CDR1 is MNHNY and CDR2 SVGAGI (reference sequence). Treatment: some 20 received Ad26.COV2.S at low or high dose, single or two shots; about 5 received placebo; per-sample allocation not given. Day 63 following the first vaccine or placebo injection was when the samples were taken. Libraries were prepared by immunoSEQ multiplex PCR; TCRdb keeps only in-frame clonotypes and omits some of them. Among more than 300,000 clones listed, about 86% were seen once.

Specimen: peripheral blood, collected in a trial of Ad26.COV2.S vaccine versus placebo. The source of this sequence is a person aged 18-65 years who received the Ad26.COV2.S COVID-19 vaccine or a placebo. V gene TRBV6-6 combines with J gene TRBJ1-5; the D gene is possibly TRBD1 (6 bases). CDR3 sequence reads: CASAHGAAGDHQPQHF. The CDR3 DNA is TGTGCCAGCGCGCACGGTGCAGCAGGGGACCATCAGCCCCAGCATTTT.